Presented here are 14 T cell receptor beta chains from one specimen sequenced in a study of T cells in Graves' hyperthyroidism and ophthalmopathy. RNA transcripts gave rise to amplified TCR beta CDR3 regions. HTBI primers were the set used in a first-round RT-PCR of the TCR CDR3. TCRdb reprocessed the multiplex PCR reads via MiXCR and lists one record per CDR3 protein. The data hold some 560,000 distinct CDR3 sequences, with roughly 14% observed a single time. Sequencing used blood. The receptors shown here come from a woman aged 25 to 39 with Graves' hyperthyroidism.

This clonotype was recorded at least ten times. The V gene is TRBV30, the J gene TRBJ1-2, with D uncertain. The germline gives CDR1 GTSNPN, CDR2 SVGIG (reference sequence). V dropped 0 bases and J dropped 1 base, with 12 bases sitting between them. This CDR3 has 15 amino acids. The CDR3 is CAWSVRGSINYGYTF. The CDR3 DNA reads as TGTGCCTGGAGTGTACGTGGCAGTATTAACTATGGCTACACCTTC.

The gene calls are TRBV5-1 and TRBJ2-7, with no clear D. The CDR3 has 12 residues. The V gene's germline CDR1 is SGHRS and CDR2 YFSETQ. Trimming cost V 5 bases and J 2 bases, with 8 bases left between them. The CDR3 DNA reads TGCGCCAGCAGGTCTGGGCCCTACGAGCAGTACTTC. It yields the protein CASRSGPYEQYF.

This chain connects TRBV19 to TRBJ2-7; 7 positions match TRBD2. CDR3 length equals 17 residues. From germline, CDR1 is LNHDA and CDR2 SQIVND (reference sequence). V was clipped by 3 bases and J by 0 bases; unmatched bases: 11. The CDR3 DNA follows: TGTGCCAGTAGTATGCAGCTCAGTCGGGAGGCCTCCTACGAGCAGTACTTC. Translating it yields CASSMQLSREASYEQYF. Full variable domain (missing parts from reference TRBV19 and TRBJ2-7): DGGITQSPKYLFRKEGQNVTLSCEQNLNHDAMYWYRQDPGQGLRLIYYSQIVNDFQKGDIAEGYSVSREKKESFPLTVTSAQKNPTAFYLCASSMQLSREASYEQYFGPGTRLTVT.

With respect to this clonotype: Given a much more abundant clone one base away, this may be a read error. The V call is TRBV5-1, the J call TRBJ2-7, with 14 positions matching TRBD2. The CDR3 spans 17 residues. With V trimmed by 3 bases and J by 1 base, 6 bases remained unmatched. Germline values: CDR1 SGHRS, CDR2 YFSETQ. The chain's CDR3 is CASSSGTSGRSSYEQYF. The CDR3 DNA is TGCGCCAGCAGCTCCGGGACTAGCGGGAGAAGTTCCTACGAGCAGTACTTC.

In this sample, this clonotype turned up many times. The chain employs TRBV7-2 and TRBJ2-3; D unresolved. CDR3 size: 13 residues. Germline V lookup: CDR1 SGHTA, CDR2 FQGNSA. V was trimmed by 3 bases and J by 3 bases, leaving 7 bases between them. The CDR3 protein is CASSFSGTDTQYF. CDR3 nucleotide sequence: TGTGCCAGCAGCTTTTCGGGTACAGATACGCAGTATTTT.

This clonotype was counted between two and nine times. The chain couples TRBV10-3 to TRBJ1-1; 10 nucleotides match TRBD1. There are 17 residues in the CDR3. Germline assignment: CDR1 ENHRY and CDR2 SYGVKD. The junction had 8 bases not matched to a gene; V was cut back by 4 bases and J by 0 bases. The CDR3 DNA sequence: TGTGCCATCAGTGCAGCCAGACAGGGGGCCCTGAACACTGAAGCTTTCTTT. It specifies CAISAARQGALNTEAFF.

This clonotype has a count of ten or more. CDR3 bases: TGTGCCAGCAGCTTACACAGCGGGAGTGGGTACAATGAGCAGTTCTTC. As protein: CASSLHSGSGYNEQFF. The chain carries TRBV7-8 and TRBJ2-1, with TRBD2 matching 8 bases. Germline V lookup: CDR1 SGHVS, CDR2 FQNEAQ. The CDR3 has 16 amino acids. V gave up 2 bases and J gave up 4 bases; unmatched junction bases: 7.

This clonotype was counted ten times or more. J is TRBJ2-1 and V is TRBV2, with D possibly matching TRBD1 (5 bases). The germline V gene has CDR1 SNHLY and CDR2 FYNNEI. This CDR3 region has 12 residues. Trimming took off 6 bases at V and 9 bases at J, with 12 bases between the two ends. The CDR3 DNA sequence: TGTGCCAGCAGAGTACAGGTCGTTGAGCAGTTCTTC. Its protein is CASRVQVVEQFF.

This chain connects TRBV28 to TRBJ2-5; TRBD2 might be the D (5 bases). Germline CDR1 and CDR2: MDHEN and SYDVKM. This CDR3 is built from 19 residues. The V gene lost 4 bases and the J gene lost 2 bases, with 26 bases spanning the gap. CDR3 residues: CASSWGRVTRAEEQETQYF. Here the CDR3 DNA reads TGTGCCAGCAGTTGGGGAAGGGTCACTAGGGCCGAAGAGCAAGAGACCCAGTACTTC.

In this sample, this clonotype turned up many times. J is TRBJ1-1 and V is TRBV28; 7 bases fit TRBD1. V dropped 6 bases and J dropped 4; count of bases not matched to a gene: 5. Germline loops: CDR1 MDHEN, CDR2 SYDVKM. The CDR3 sequence is 13 residues long. CDR3 nucleotides: TGTGCCAGCAGCCATGACAGGGCCACTGAAGCTTTCTTT. This gives the protein CASSHDRATEAFF.

In this sample, this clonotype turned up a few times. The chain carries TRBV5-4 and TRBJ2-5; the D gene is possibly TRBD1 (5 bases). This CDR3 contains 14 residues. The ends were cut back, 3 bases at V and 2 bases at J, with 11 bases in the middle. Germline CDR1 reads SGHNT; CDR2 reads YYREEE (reference sequence). CDR3 sequence: CASSYAGIQETQYF. Here the CDR3 DNA reads TGTGCCAGCAGCTACGCAGGGATTCAAGAGACCCAGTACTTC.

This clonotype was observed many times. The chain is built from TRBV18 and TRBJ1-2; 7 bases are shared with TRBD1. Germline CDR1 reads KGHSH; CDR2 reads LQKENI. The V gene end was trimmed by 6 bases and the J gene end by 8 bases; junction bases not matched to a gene: 12. The CDR3 is 14 residues long. CDR3 protein: CASSANEGAEGYTF. In DNA, the CDR3 is TGTGCCAGCTCGGCGAATGAGGGGGCGGAGGGCTACACCTTC.

At least ten counts were recorded for this clonotype. The J gene is TRBJ2-1, the V gene TRBV7-9; the D call may be TRBD1 or TRBD2 (5 bases each). The CDR3 has 17 amino acids. Per germline, CDR1 SEHNR and CDR2 FQNEAQ (reference sequence). Trimming took off 4 bases at V and 7 bases at J, with 23 bases between the two ends. CDR3 region: CASSSPPGPIWINEQFF. In nucleotides, the CDR3 is TGTGCCAGCAGCTCCCCCCCGGGGCCAATTTGGATAAATGAGCAGTTCTTC.

This clonotype was detected many times. The chain carries TRBV12-3 or TRBV12-4 and TRBJ2-6, with D unresolved. The CDR3 is made up of 15 amino acids. V was trimmed by 2 bases and J by 0 bases, leaving 5 bases between them. In DNA, the CDR3 is TGTGCCAGCAGTTTAAGGACCTCTGGGGCCAACGTCCTGACTTTC. This sequence encodes CASSLRTSGANVLTF.